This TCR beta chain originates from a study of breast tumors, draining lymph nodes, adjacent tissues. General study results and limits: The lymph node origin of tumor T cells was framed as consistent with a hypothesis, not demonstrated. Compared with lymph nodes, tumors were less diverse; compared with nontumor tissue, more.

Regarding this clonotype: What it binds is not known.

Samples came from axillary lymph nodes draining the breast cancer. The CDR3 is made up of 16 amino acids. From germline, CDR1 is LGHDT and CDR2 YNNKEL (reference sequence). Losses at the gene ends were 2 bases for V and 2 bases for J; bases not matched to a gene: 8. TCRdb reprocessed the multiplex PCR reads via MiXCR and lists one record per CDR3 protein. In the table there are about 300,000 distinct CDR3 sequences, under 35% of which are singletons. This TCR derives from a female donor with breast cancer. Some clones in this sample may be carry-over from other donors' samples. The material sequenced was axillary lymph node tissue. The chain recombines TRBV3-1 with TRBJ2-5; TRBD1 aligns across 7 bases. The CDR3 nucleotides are TGTGCCAGCAGCCAAAGGGGGCCTATCATGCAAGAGACCCAGTACTTC. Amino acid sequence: CASSQRGPIMQETQYF.